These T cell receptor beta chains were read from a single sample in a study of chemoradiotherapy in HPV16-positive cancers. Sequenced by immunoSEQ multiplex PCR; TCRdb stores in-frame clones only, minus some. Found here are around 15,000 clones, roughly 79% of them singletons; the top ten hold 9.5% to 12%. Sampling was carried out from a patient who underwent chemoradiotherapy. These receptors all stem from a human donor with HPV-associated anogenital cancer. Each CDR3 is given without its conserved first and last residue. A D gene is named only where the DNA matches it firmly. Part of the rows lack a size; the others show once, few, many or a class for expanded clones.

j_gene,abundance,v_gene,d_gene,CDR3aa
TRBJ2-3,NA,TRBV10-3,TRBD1,AINGPGQGADTQY
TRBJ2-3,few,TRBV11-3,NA,ASSRSTDTQY
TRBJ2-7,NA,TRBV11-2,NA,ASSLVGETYEQY
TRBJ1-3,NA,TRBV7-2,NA,ASSLLVKGNTIY
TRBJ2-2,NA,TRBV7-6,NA,ASSLSLARRTGELF
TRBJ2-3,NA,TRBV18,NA,ASSPQTVGGRTDTQY
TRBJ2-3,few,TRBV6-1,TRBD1,ASSARKWTGVQITQY
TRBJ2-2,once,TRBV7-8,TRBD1,ASSRWTGNTGELF
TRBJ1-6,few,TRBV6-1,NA,ASLSYTPSPLH
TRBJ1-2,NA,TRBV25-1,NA,ASSVGVGLGGYT
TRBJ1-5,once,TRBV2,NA,ASKGGTYSNQPQH
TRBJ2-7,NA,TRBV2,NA,ASSGTPGLQY
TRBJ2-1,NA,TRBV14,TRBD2,ASSQRRAGGQYNEQF
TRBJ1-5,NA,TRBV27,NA,ASSLTLNQPQH
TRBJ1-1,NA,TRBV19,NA,ASTVGMNTEAF
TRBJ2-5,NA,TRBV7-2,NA,ASSTRRGGETQY
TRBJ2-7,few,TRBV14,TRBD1,ASSHFLGQAHEQY
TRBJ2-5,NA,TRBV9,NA,ASSVVASSRETQY
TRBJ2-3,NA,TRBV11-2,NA,ASSPLRTRGEY
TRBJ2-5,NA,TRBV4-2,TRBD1,ASSQDWTGHQETQY